The text below deals with one T cell receptor beta chain. Produced via immunoSEQ multiplex PCR; TCRdb's table is partial and in-frame only. The data contain 62,000 or so clones, over 60% of them singletons. This sample was taken from a study of blood T cell repertoires in COVID-19. Study-wide context: Acute-phase and convalescent COVID-19 samples originated in the United States, Italy and Spain.

Sequenced input: peripheral blood. This TCR was sampled from a human donor in a cohort sampled during active COVID-19.

In DNA form, the CDR3 reads TGTGCCAGCAGCTTTTCGAGCGGGTCCTATGAGCAGTTCTTC. This translates into CASSFSSGSYEQFF. The rearrangement joins TRBV7-3 to TRBJ2-1; possible D gene TRBD2, 6 bases. V was clipped by 3 bases and J by 8 bases, with 14 bases between them. The CDR3 contains 14 residues. CDR1 SGHTA and CDR2 FQGTGA come from the germline V gene.